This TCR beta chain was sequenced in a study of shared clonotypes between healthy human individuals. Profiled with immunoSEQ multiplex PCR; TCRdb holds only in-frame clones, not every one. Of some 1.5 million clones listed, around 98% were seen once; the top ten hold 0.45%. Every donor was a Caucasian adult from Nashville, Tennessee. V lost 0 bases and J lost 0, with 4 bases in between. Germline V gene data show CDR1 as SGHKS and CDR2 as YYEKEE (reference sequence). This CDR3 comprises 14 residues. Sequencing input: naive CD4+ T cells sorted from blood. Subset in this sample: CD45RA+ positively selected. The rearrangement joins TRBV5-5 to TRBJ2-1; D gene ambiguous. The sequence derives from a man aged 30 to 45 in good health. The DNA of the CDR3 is TGTGCCAGCAGCTTGGAAAGCTCCTACAATGAGCAGTTCTTC. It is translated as CASSLESSYNEQFF.